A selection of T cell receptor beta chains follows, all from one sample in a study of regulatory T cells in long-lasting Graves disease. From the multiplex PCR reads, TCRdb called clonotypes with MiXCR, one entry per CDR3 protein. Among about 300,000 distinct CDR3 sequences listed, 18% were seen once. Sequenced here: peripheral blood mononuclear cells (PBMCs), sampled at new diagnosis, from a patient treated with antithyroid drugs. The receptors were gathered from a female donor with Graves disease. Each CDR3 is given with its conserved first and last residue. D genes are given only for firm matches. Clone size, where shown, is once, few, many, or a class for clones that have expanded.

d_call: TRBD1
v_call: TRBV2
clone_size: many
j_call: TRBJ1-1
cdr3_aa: CASSEKEGTGTEAFF
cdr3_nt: TGTGCCAGCAGTGAAAAGGAAGGGACAGGCACTGAAGCTTTCTTT

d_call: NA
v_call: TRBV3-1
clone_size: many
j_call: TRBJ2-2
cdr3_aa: CASSQDRPGELFF
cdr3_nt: TGTGCCAGCAGCCAAGATCGGCCCGGGGAGCTGTTTTTT

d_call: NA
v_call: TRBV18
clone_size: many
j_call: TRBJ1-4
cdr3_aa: CASSPRAGPEKLFF
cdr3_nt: TGTGCCAGCTCACCGAGGGCAGGCCCTGAAAAACTGTTTTTT

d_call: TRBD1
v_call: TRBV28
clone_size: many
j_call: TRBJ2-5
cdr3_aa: CASSLTDQGVTQYF
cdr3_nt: TGTGCCAGCAGTTTGACCGATCAGGGGGTGACCCAGTACTTC

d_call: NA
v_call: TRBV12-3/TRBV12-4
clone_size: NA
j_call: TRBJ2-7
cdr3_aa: CASSPFVDGGRFSYEQYF
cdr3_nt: TGTGCCAGCAGTCCCTTCGTCGATGGGGGCCGGTTCTCCTACGAGCAGTACTTC

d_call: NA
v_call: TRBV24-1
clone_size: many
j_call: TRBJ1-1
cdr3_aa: CATSESRGTEAFF
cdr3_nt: TGTGCCACCAGTGAATCACGAGGGACTGAAGCTTTCTTT

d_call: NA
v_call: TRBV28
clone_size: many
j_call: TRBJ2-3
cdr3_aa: CGVSGQMDTQYF
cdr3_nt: TGTGGGGTCTCAGGGCAGATGGATACGCAGTATTTT

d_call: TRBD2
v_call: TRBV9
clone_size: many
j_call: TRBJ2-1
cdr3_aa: CASSSPGWGRAVSEQFF
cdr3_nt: TGTGCCAGCAGCTCCCCCGGGTGGGGGAGGGCCGTTTCTGAGCAGTTCTTC

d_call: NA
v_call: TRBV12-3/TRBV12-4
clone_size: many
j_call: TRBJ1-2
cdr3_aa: CASSLAGQGGGYTF
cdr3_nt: TGTGCCAGCAGTTTGGCTGGCCAGGGCGGGGGCTACACCTTC

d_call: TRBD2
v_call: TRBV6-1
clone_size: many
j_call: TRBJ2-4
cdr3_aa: CASETSPTSGRAILAKNIQYF
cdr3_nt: TGTGCCAGCGAAACGTCCCCCACTAGCGGGAGGGCGATCCTAGCCAAAAACATTCAGTACTTC

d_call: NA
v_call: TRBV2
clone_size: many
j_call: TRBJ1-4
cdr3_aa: CASSGVQGEKLFF
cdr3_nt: TGTGCCAGCAGTGGGGTACAGGGCGAAAAACTGTTTTTT

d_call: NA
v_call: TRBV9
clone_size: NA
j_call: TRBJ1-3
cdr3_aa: CASSVGTEGNTIYF
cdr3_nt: TGTGCCAGCAGCGTAGGGACCGAGGGAAACACCATATATTTT

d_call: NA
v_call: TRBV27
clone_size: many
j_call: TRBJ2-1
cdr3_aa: CASSLLQGSSYNEQFF
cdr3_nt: TGTGCCAGCAGTTTATTACAGGGTTCGTCCTACAATGAGCAGTTCTTC

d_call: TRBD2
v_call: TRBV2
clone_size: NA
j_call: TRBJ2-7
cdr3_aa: CASSDGPGLASEQYF
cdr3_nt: TGTGCCAGCAGTGACGGTCCGGGACTAGCGAGCGAGCAGTACTTC

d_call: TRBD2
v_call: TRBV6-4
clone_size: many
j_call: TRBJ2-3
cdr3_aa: CASSDGTSGTDTQYF
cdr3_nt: TGTGCCAGCAGTGACGGGACTAGCGGGACAGATACGCAGTATTTT

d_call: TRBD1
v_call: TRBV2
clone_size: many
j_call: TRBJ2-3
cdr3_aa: CASSGGTGLDTQYF
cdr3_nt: TGTGCCAGCAGCGGCGGGACAGGGTTAGATACGCAGTATTTT